The T cell receptor (beta chain) under discussion was sequenced for a study of blood T cell repertoires in COVID-19 (TCRdb year 2020). Looking at the study overall: Collaborator samples came from the United States, Italy and Spain and covered acute and convalescent phases of COVID-19. The prospective study material was composed of cDNA or gDNA derived from T cells, B-cell-depleted T cells, or PBMCs. A freely available public database, intended as a resource for researchers studying the immune response to SARS-CoV-2, is where the repertoires were released. A de-identified subject ID, COVID-19 status, age in years and sex were almost always included in the sample metadata. Where available, HLA class I and class II types were taken from metadata supplied by the sample provider and were not determined by assay-based typing. Deeply sampled blood TCRbeta repertoires from subjects exposed to, actively infected with, or recovered from COVID-19 were included in the dataset. The samples were drawn from two sources: the first 160 participants of the ongoing ImmuneRACE study, and fewer than 1,500 subjects contributed by 6 global collaborators. What the research found in general, with its limitations: The quantity of clinical and demographic metadata differed by source and by participant and was supplied without curation.

Deletion took 6 bases off V and 4 bases off J, with a span of 18 bases between the germline ends. Sequences SNHLY (CDR1) and FYNNEI (CDR2) are obtained from the germline V gene. Spanning cysteine to phenylalanine, the CDR3 consists of 15 amino acids. Here the CDR3 DNA is all that survives: 45 bases in frame from base 1. The collaborating institutions used their own protocols to collect whole blood in K2EDTA tubes. For TCRbeta analysis, collaborator samples were shipped as frozen whole blood, as isolated PBMCs, or as DNA extracted from either sample type. TCRbeta CDR3 regions were amplified from genomic DNA using the immunoSEQ Assay, a bias-controlled multiplex PCR. The paper's processing steps were these. Nucleated cell counts per sample were estimated from amplification of reference gene primers within the assay. Sequence reads were collapsed and filtered to measure the absolute abundance of every unique TCRbeta CDR3 rearrangement. For each sample, productive Simpson clonality was calculated as the square root of Simpson's diversity index across productive rearrangements. TCRdb mirrors the immuneACCESS table, restricted to in-frame sequences. Some clones are absent from its copies; in checked studies, under half trace to an unresolved V gene, and the reason for the others is unknown. V and J calls and clone size are those listed in that table; D and trimming were worked out from the DNA. In all, the sample holds tens of thousands of clones, and 80% of those were seen once. The ten largest clonotypes hold approximately 12% of the sample.

Note on this clone: No cognate antigen has been identified for it. No qualities accompany the bases; no much larger clone lies one base away.

The V and J segments used are TRBV2 and TRBJ1-2; matching of 5 bases hints at TRBD1 as the D gene. The sample taken for sequencing was peripheral blood. This sequence was found in a human donor in a cohort sampled during active COVID-19. The DNA sequence is TGTGCCAGCAGGGGGGTGGGAGGGCTAGGCTATGGCTACACCTTC. It codes for CASRGVGGLGYGYTF.